The 13 T cell receptor beta chains given below trace back to one sample, sequenced in a study of blood T cell repertoires in COVID-19. Sequencing was performed with immunoSEQ multiplex PCR; in TCRdb, only in-frame clones are kept and a portion is missing. The sample records some 180,000 clones, less than 85% being singletons. The sample consisted of PBMCs or T cells enriched from blood (not recorded which). The receptors were gathered from a woman aged 55-70 years with acute COVID-19.

J is TRBJ2-3 and V is TRBV6-2 or TRBV6-3, with TRBD2 as a possible D gene (7 bases). This CDR3 is built from 16 residues. Trimming left V 2 bases short and J 5 bases short, with 17 bases between. Germline values: CDR1 MNHEY, CDR2 SVGEGT. This CDR3 is CASSYKVGGQEDTQYF. The DNA for the CDR3 is TGTGCCAGCAGTTACAAGGTCGGGGGGCAGGAAGATACGCAGTATTTT.

The V and J genes are TRBV24-1 and TRBJ1-6, with 10 bases fitting TRBD1. J lost 10 bases, V lost 4 bases, and 6 bases had no gene match. The CDR3 is 15 amino acids. CDR1 is KGHDR and CDR2 is SFDVKD in the germline V gene. The CDR3 region has the DNA TGTGCCACCAGTGAACCGACAGGGGGCGACTCACCCCTCCACTTT. Its translation: CATSEPTGGDSPLHF.

The J gene is TRBJ2-5, the V gene TRBV5-6; 12 bases are a match to TRBD1. The V gene end was trimmed by 0 bases and the J gene end by 4 bases; junction bases not matched to a gene: 4. The CDR3 consists of 16 residues. Looked up from germline, CDR1 is SGHDT and CDR2 is YYEEEE. CDR3 DNA: TGTGCCAGCAGCTTGGTGGGGACAGGGGGCGGAGAGACCCAGTACTTC. Its protein is CASSLVGTGGGETQYF.

V gene TRBV20-1 combines with J gene TRBJ2-3, with a weak D call TRBD1 (6 bases). In germline, CDR1 is DFQATT, CDR2 SNEGSKA (reference sequence). This CDR3 is built from 14 residues. Trimming stripped 6 bases from V and 3 bases from J, with 16 bases between. The CDR3 region is CSASRQGYTDTQYF. The CDR3 nucleotides read TGCAGTGCAAGTAGGCAGGGGTATACAGATACGCAGTATTTT.

The chain uses TRBV3-1 (or the pseudogene TRBV3-2) and TRBJ1-4; 7 bases map to TRBD1. The V gene's germline CDR1 is LGHDT and CDR2 YNNKEL (reference sequence). V dropped 6 bases and J dropped 6; count of bases not matched to a gene: 16. The CDR3 is made up of 17 amino acids. The CDR3 reads CASSYRRQGNYDEKLFF. The DNA for the CDR3 is TGTGCCAGCAGTTACCGCCGACAGGGCAATTATGATGAAAAACTGTTTTTT.

The V call is TRBV24-1, the J call TRBJ2-5; D is undetermined. The CDR3 loop spans 14 amino acids. V was clipped by 2 bases and J by 6 bases, with 12 bases between them. CDR1 is KGHDR and CDR2 is SFDVKD in the germline V gene. DNA of the CDR3: TGTGCCACCAGTGATTCGACTGAGATGAAGACCCAGTACTTC. It encodes CATSDSTEMKTQYF.

CDR3 nucleotides: TGTGCCAGCTCACCAATGCAGGGCTGGGACACTGAAGCTTTCTTT. This encodes CASSPMQGWDTEAFF. This sequence joins TRBV18 and TRBJ1-1, with TRBD1 as a possible D gene (5 bases). This CDR3 region has 15 residues. CDR1 is KGHSH and CDR2 is LQKENI in the germline V gene. V lost 2 bases, J lost 3 bases, and 13 bases lay in between.

V and J are TRBV7-2 and TRBJ2-5, with a weak D call TRBD2 (6 bases). CDR1 is SGHTA and CDR2 is FQGNSA in the germline V gene. CDR3 length equals 15 residues. V was pared by 5 bases and J by 3 bases, with 16 bases between. In nucleotides, the CDR3 is TGTGCCAGCAGCCCCCACAGCGGGTCAGAAGAGACCCAGTACTTC. This sequence encodes CASSPHSGSEETQYF.

The chain joins TRBV6-6 to TRBJ1-3; 7 positions match TRBD1. The CDR3 runs to 15 residues. After removal of 6 bases from V and 4 bases from J, the junction contained 9 bases not matched to a gene. Germline lookup yields CDR1 MNHNY and CDR2 SVGAGI (reference sequence). CDR3 DNA sequence: TGTGCCAGCAGCCACGGACCGGACAGGGGAAACACCATATATTTT. Protein sequence: CASSHGPDRGNTIYF.

The chain uses TRBV5-8 and TRBJ2-3; 9 nucleotides align to TRBD2. After removal of 1 base from V and 2 bases from J, the junction contained 5 bases not matched to a gene. The CDR3 is 16 amino acids. Per the germline V gene, CDR1 is SGHTS and CDR2 is YDEGEE. The CDR3 DNA follows: TGTGCCAGCAGCTTGAGGACTAGCGTTTTCACAGATACGCAGTATTTT. Translation gives CASSLRTSVFTDTQYF.

The J gene is TRBJ2-7, the V gene TRBV6-6; 7 nucleotides align to TRBD1. V gave up 7 bases and J gave up 6 bases; unmatched junction bases: 9. Germline V lookup: CDR1 MNHNY, CDR2 SVGAGI (reference sequence). The length of the CDR3 is 13 residues. Here the CDR3 DNA reads TGTGCCAGCAATCAGAGGGGGCGAATCGAGCAGTACTTC. This encodes CASNQRGRIEQYF.

The chain combines TRBV7-9 with TRBJ1-5, with no clear D. V dropped 9 bases and J dropped 1 base, with 7 bases sitting between them. Germline V lookup: CDR1 SEHNR, CDR2 FQNEAQ (reference sequence). This CDR3 is built from 12 residues. This CDR3 is CASTVSNQPQHF. The CDR3 DNA reads as TGTGCCAGTACAGTCAGCAATCAGCCCCAGCATTTT. The complete variable domain, with remaining parts taken from reference TRBV7-9 and TRBJ1-5, reads DTGVSQNPRHKITKRGQNVTFRCDPISEHNRLYWYRQTLGQGPEFLTYFQNEAQLEKSRLLSDRFSAERPKGSFSTLEIQRTEQGDSAMYLCASTVSNQPQHFGDGTRLSIL.

The chain links TRBV2 to TRBJ1-2; 7 bases line up with TRBD1. This CDR3 has 13 residues. After removal of 3 bases from V and 8 bases from J, the junction contained 6 bases not matched to a gene. Looked up from germline, CDR1 is SNHLY and CDR2 is FYNNEI. CDR3 nucleotides: TGTGCCAGCAGTGATACAGGGGAAGAAGGCTACACCTTC. Protein sequence: CASSDTGEEGYTF.